A single sample is the source of the 20 T cell receptor beta chains below, sequenced in a study of blood T cell repertoires in COVID-19. Assay used: immunoSEQ multiplex PCR; TCRdb lists only in-frame clones, some missing. Counted here are 470,000 or so clones, 70% to 90% occurring once; the ten biggest clones make up roughly 2%. Sequencing was done on a sample of PBMCs or T cells enriched from blood (not recorded which). The receptors stem from a woman younger than 30 with acute COVID-19.

This chain uses TRBV30 with TRBJ2-1, with 15 bases aligning to TRBD2. This CDR3 has 14 residues. CDR1 and CDR2 from the germline V gene are GTSNPN and SVGIG (reference sequence). Losses at the gene ends were 4 bases for V and 7 bases for J; bases not matched to a gene: 2. Here the CDR3 reads CAWTGTSGRNEQFF. The CDR3 region has the DNA TGTGCCTGGACCGGGACTAGCGGGAGGAATGAGCAGTTCTTC.

CDR3 region: CASSLGLAGGQTQYF. DNA of the CDR3: TGTGCCAGCAGCTTGGGTCTAGCGGGGGGGCAAACGCAGTATTTT. This sequence joins TRBV5-6 and TRBJ2-3, with 12 bases that match TRBD2. V was pared by 0 bases and J by 9 bases, with 5 bases of the junction left unmatched. This CDR3 is 15 amino acids long. The germline V gene encodes CDR1 SGHDT and CDR2 YYEEEE.

The V and J genes are TRBV28 and TRBJ2-7; 8 nucleotides agree with TRBD1. Germline V lookup: CDR1 MDHEN, CDR2 SYDVKM. The CDR3 consists of 15 residues. J lost 3 bases, V lost 6 bases, and 10 bases had no gene match. In nucleotides, the CDR3 is TGTGCCAGCAGACAAACCGGGACAGGCTTCTACGAGCAGTACTTC. It codes for CASRQTGTGFYEQYF.

This chain joins TRBV12-5 and TRBJ2-2; the match to TRBD1 covers 8 bases. CDR1 LGHNT and CDR2 FRNRAP come from the germline V gene. This CDR3 is 15 amino acids long. With 6 bases clipped from V and 0 bases from J, the junction kept 3 bases outside the gene matches. CDR3 DNA sequence: TGTGCTAGTGGACTGGACAGGGCGAACACCGGGGAGCTGTTTTTT. This translates into CASGLDRANTGELFF.

V is TRBV29-1 and J is TRBJ2-7; TRBD2 aligns across 15 bases. The CDR3 contains 16 residues. Germline V lookup: CDR1 SQVTM, CDR2 ANQGSEA. Germline trimming cut 6 bases from V and 0 bases from J; bases unmatched to any gene: 6. The CDR3 loop is CSVAGTSGGSSYEQYF. The CDR3 DNA is TGCAGCGTCGCCGGGACTAGCGGGGGGAGCTCCTACGAGCAGTACTTC.

The chain uses TRBV29-1 and TRBJ2-7; possible D gene TRBD1, 5 bases. The length of the CDR3 is 12 residues. Germline assignment: CDR1 SQVTM and CDR2 ANQGSEA. Trimming removed 6 bases from V and 1 base from J, with 10 bases in between. In nucleotides, the CDR3 is TGCAGCGTGACGACAGTATCCTACGAGCAGTACTTC. Protein product: CSVTTVSYEQYF.

This chain joins TRBV19 and TRBJ1-6, with 7 bases aligning to TRBD1. CDR3 length: 14 amino acids. Germline loops: CDR1 LNHDA, CDR2 SQIVND (reference sequence). J lost 7 bases, V lost 5 bases, and 5 bases had no gene match. CDR3 DNA: TGTGCCAGTAGTCAGGCAGGGGGGAATTCACCCCTCCACTTT. It yields the protein CASSQAGGNSPLHF.

The chain uses TRBV6-2 or TRBV6-3 and TRBJ2-7; D gene unclear. This CDR3 comprises 11 residues. Germline lookup yields CDR1 MNHEY and CDR2 SVGEGT. V lost 6 bases to trimming and J lost 4 bases, with 7 bases between them. This CDR3 is CASSEEYEQYF. The CDR3 DNA reads TGTGCCAGCAGCGAGGAATACGAGCAGTACTTC.

The chain employs TRBV7-9 and TRBJ2-7; D is perhaps TRBD1 (5 bases). V lost 3 bases to trimming and J lost 0 bases, with 9 bases between them. The CDR3 contains 14 residues. Germline-derived CDR1 and CDR2 are SEHNR and FQNEAQ (reference sequence). CDR3 DNA sequence: TGTGCCAGCAGCTTCACAGGTAGCTCCTACGAGCAGTACTTC. It translates to CASSFTGSSYEQYF.

This sequence joins TRBV6-5 and TRBJ2-1, with unresolved D. From germline, CDR1 is MNHEY and CDR2 SVGAGI. Trimming took 3 bases from V and 7 from J, leaving 13 bases between them. The CDR3 is 14 amino acids. DNA for the CDR3: TGTGCCAGCAGTTATGGTGCAGGATGGAATGAGCAGTTCTTC. Residues: CASSYGAGWNEQFF.

This clone was observed once. The chain has TRBV7-8 and TRBJ2-7; D possibly corresponds to TRBD2 (5 bases). Per the germline V gene, CDR1 is SGHVS and CDR2 is FQNEAQ. The CDR3 is 16 amino acids. With 1 base removed from V and 2 bases from J, the gap between germline ends came to 15 bases. The CDR3 coding sequence is TGTGCCAGCAGCTTAGGGCGGGTGGCGAACCCCTACGAGCAGTACTTC. Its translation is CASSLGRVANPYEQYF.

A remark on this clone: The same CDR3 is also encoded by other DNA sequences in this sample. The chain couples TRBV5-1 to TRBJ2-2; a possible D gene is TRBD2 (5 bases). V lost 4 bases and J 6 bases, leaving 7 bases between the germline ends. The CDR3 extends over 12 amino acids. Germline CDR1 SGHRS, CDR2 YFSETQ. CDR3 sequence reads: CASSPGAGELFF. DNA for the CDR3: TGCGCCAGCAGCCCCGGGGCCGGGGAGCTGTTTTTT.

The gene calls are TRBV7-9 and TRBJ2-7; perhaps TRBD1 as D (6 bases). The CDR3 is 15 amino acids. Per germline, CDR1 SEHNR and CDR2 FQNEAQ (reference sequence). V lost 5 bases and J lost 2, with 16 bases in between. The CDR3 DNA follows: TGTGCCAGCAGCCCCGGAACCGGGACACCCTACGAGCAGTACTTC. Its translation: CASSPGTGTPYEQYF.

The chain recombines TRBV5-1 with TRBJ1-2; a weak D match, TRBD1 (5 bases). The CDR3 totals 15 residues. Germline lookup yields CDR1 SGHRS and CDR2 YFSETQ. Trimming took 0 bases from V and 4 from J, leaving 13 bases between them. For the CDR3, the DNA is TGCGCCAGCAGCTTGGATGACAGCTACACCTATGGCTACACCTTC. It codes for CASSLDDSYTYGYTF. Complete variable domain (other parts from reference TRBV5-1 and TRBJ1-2): KAGVTQTPRYLIKTRGQQVTLSCSPISGHRSVSWYQQTPGQGLQFLFEYFSETQRNKGNFPGRFSGRQFSNSRSEMNVSTLELGDSALYLCASSLDDSYTYGYTFGSGTRLTVV.

This sequence joins TRBV3-1 (or the pseudogene TRBV3-2) and TRBJ2-7; D perhaps matches TRBD2 (5 bases). The CDR3 consists of 14 residues. V was trimmed by 0 bases and J by 3 bases, leaving 9 bases between them. The germline V gene has CDR1 LGHDT and CDR2 YNNKEL (reference sequence). The CDR3 coding sequence is TGTGCCAGCAGCCAAGAAGGGAGCGACTACGAGCAGTACTTC. Its translation is CASSQEGSDYEQYF.

In its sample, this clone was seen once. CDR3 bases: TGTGCCAGCAGCTTGGACAGGGTAGATCAGCCCCAGCATTTT. Translating it yields CASSLDRVDQPQHF. The genes are TRBV5-4 and TRBJ1-5; weak D call: TRBD1 (6 bases). Germline CDR1 SGHNT, CDR2 YYREEE (reference sequence). The CDR3 length is 14 residues. Trimming shortened V by 0 bases and J by 5 bases, and 9 bases separated the two germline ends.

The V gene is TRBV5-1, the J gene TRBJ2-4, with D uncertain. This CDR3 is 11 amino acids long. Germline V gene lookup returns CDR1 SGHRS and CDR2 YFSETQ. Trimming took 0 bases from V and 11 from J, leaving 6 bases between them. This chain's CDR3 is CASSLAQVQYF. CDR3 nucleotide sequence: TGCGCCAGCAGCTTGGCCCAGGTTCAGTACTTC.

The chain carries TRBV27 and TRBJ2-2; no firm D call. The CDR3 sequence is 13 residues long. Looked up from germline, CDR1 is MNHEY and CDR2 is SMNVEV (reference sequence). Trimming cost V 7 bases and J 1 base, with 7 bases left between them. The chain's CDR3 is CASTKRNTGELFF. The DNA for the CDR3 is TGTGCCAGCACCAAGCGGAACACCGGGGAGCTGTTTTTT.

V gene TRBV5-1 combines with J gene TRBJ2-7; 7 bases agree with TRBD2. The CDR3 is made up of 13 amino acids. J gave up 7 bases and V 4 bases, and 8 bases lay outside the gene matches. Germline V gene lookup returns CDR1 SGHRS and CDR2 YFSETQ. The CDR3 coding sequence is TGCGCCAGCAGCACAGGACTAGTGGGGGAGCAGTACTTC. This translates into CASSTGLVGEQYF.

The J gene is TRBJ2-5, the V gene TRBV4-1; TRBD2 aligns across 14 bases. The CDR3 totals 16 residues. The V segment lost 1 base and the J segment 3 bases; nucleotides outside the gene matches: 1. Germline-derived CDR1 and CDR2 are MGHRA and YSYEKL. CDR3 nucleotide sequence: TGCGCCAGCAGCCAAGGGGGACTAGCGGGAGAAGAGACCCAGTACTTC. Translating it yields CASSQGGLAGEETQYF.